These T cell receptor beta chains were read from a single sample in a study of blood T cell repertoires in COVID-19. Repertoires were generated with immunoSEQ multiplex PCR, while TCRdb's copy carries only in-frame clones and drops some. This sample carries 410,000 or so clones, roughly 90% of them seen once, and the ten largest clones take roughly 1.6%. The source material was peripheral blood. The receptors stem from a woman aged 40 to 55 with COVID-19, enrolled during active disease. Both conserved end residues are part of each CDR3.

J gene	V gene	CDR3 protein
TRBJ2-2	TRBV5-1	CASSLGVSAGELFF
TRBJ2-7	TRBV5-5	CASSGTGVDEQYF
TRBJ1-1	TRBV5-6	CASSPLWTGTDTEAFF
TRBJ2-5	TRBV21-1	CASSNAGGVQETQYF
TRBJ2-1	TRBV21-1	CASSNRDRDNNEQFF
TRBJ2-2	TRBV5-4	CASSLVASGPGELFF
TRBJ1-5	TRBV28	CASRGGDQPQHF
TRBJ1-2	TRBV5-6	CASSLGQGANYGYTF
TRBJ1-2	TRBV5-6	CASSWGQKYGYTF
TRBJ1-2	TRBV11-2	CASSLGPANYGYTF
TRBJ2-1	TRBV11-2	CASSPLLQRTYNEQFF
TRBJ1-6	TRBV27	CASSLRVMGANSPLHF
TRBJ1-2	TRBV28	CASSTIYGTGSNYGYTF
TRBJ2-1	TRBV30	CAWSLSGNEQFF
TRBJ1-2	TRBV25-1	CASSGIRDRSFNYGYTF
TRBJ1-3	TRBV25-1	CASRGQTGTFAGNTIYF
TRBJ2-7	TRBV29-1	CSVEDLGQVGSYEQYF
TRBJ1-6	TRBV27	CASSWGGQGHNSPLHF
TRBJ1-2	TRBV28	CASSFLQGSGYTF
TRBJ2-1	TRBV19	CASSGPGLAGSSYNEQFF
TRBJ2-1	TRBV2	CASSLRLAGGIDEQFF
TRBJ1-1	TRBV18	CASSPRSGHTNTEAFF
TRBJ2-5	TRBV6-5	CASREGTQETQYF
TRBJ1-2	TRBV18	CASSPLQGNYGYTF
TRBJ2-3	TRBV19	CATEGARASDTQYF
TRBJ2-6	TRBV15	CATSTLRTGAKLSGANVLTF
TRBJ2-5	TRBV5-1	CASSHGQVKETQYF
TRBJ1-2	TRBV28	CASSFRPQGYTF
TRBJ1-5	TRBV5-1	CASSPQGAEGQPQHF
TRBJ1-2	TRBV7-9	CASVDTANYGYTF
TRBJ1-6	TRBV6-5	CASSFWGRGLNSPLHF
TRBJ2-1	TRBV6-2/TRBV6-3	CASSFQGQSNNEQFF
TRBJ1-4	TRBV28	CASSSSGTGKEKLFF
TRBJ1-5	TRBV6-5	CASSIQGGPQHF
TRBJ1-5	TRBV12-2	CASRCRSGYDQPQHF
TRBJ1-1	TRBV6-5	CASSRDTEAFF
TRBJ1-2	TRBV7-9	CASSFTAPGQGAKSYGYTF
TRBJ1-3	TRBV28	CATQGSREGNTIYF
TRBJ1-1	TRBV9	CASSATASWNTEAFF
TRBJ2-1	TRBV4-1	CASSHPLDEQFF
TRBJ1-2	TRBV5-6	CASSPRTGVWNYGYTF
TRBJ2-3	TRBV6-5	CASSYRRGVSTDTQYF
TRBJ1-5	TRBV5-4	CASSAGQGLFQPQHF
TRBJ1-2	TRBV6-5	CASSGTVANYGYTF
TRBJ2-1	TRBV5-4	CASSSGLTGLDGNEQFF
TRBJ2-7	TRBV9	CASSVVEGAGEQYF
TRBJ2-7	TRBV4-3	CASSQQAGREQYF
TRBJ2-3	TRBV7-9	CASSLPGSDTDTQYF
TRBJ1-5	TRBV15	CATSTTGMEQPQHF
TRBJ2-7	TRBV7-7	CASSPNSPGQNYEQYF
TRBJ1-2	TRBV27	CASSQGQSYGYTF
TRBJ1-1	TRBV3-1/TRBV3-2	CASSQGALNTEAFF
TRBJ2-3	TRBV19	CASSTTLRGSYTDTQYF
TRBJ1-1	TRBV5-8	CASSHGQVGTEAFF
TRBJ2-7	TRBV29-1	CSVRTGVYEQYF